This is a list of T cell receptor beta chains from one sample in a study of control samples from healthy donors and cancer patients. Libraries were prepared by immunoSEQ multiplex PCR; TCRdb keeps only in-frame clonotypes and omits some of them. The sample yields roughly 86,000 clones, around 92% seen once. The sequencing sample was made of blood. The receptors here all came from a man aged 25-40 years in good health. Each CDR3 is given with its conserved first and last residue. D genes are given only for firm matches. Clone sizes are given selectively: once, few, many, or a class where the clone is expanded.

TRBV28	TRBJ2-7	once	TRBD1	CASSPLGQAGEQYF	TGTGCCAGCAGCCCGCTGGGACAGGCTGGGGAGCAGTACTTC
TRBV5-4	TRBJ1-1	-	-	CASSLSRMMNTEAFF	TGTGCCAGCAGCTTGAGTAGGATGATGAACACTGAAGCTTTCTTT
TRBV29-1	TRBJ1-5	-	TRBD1	CSTRQGDQPQHF	TGCAGCACGAGACAGGGAGATCAGCCCCAGCATTTT
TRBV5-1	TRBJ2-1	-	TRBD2	CASSLAGTSGGADEQFF	TGCGCCAGCAGCTTGGCCGGGACTAGCGGGGGGGCCGATGAGCAGTTCTTC
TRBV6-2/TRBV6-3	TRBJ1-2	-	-	CASSLPRTGYGYTF	TGTGCCAGCAGTTTACCCCGGACGGGCTATGGCTACACCTTC
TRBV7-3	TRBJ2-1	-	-	CASSLAGSSYNEQFF	TGTGCCAGCAGCTTAGCGGGGAGCTCCTACAATGAGCAGTTCTTC
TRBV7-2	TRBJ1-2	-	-	CASSASGVVGYGYTF	TGTGCCAGCAGCGCCTCAGGGGTTGTAGGCTATGGCTACACCTTC
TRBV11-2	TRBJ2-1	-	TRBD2	CASSLEPWLAGTDNEQFF	TGTGCCAGCAGCTTAGAACCCTGGCTAGCGGGGACAGACAATGAGCAGTTCTTC
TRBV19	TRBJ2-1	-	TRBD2	CASSDGTSGSHAYNEQFF	TGTGCCAGTAGCGACGGGACTAGCGGGAGCCACGCCTACAATGAGCAGTTCTTC
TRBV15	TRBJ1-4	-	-	CATKTEAGNEKLFF	TGTGCCACCAAAACCGAGGCCGGTAATGAAAAACTGTTTTTT